The rows below give T cell receptor beta chains drawn from one sample of a study of blood T cell repertoires in COVID-19. Here immunoSEQ multiplex PCR was the method, and the copy in TCRdb shows in-frame clones only, minus some. The repertoire consists of about 200,000 clones, with about four fifths occurring once and the leading ten covering more than 3%. Sequencing used PBMCs or T cells enriched from blood (not recorded which). The receptor set was obtained from a woman aged 25 to 39 who had been exposed to COVID-19. CDR3s include the opening cysteine and the closing phenylalanine or tryptophan. A D gene is named only where the DNA matches it firmly. Size tells how often a clone was seen (once, few, many) or the class of an expanded clone, and some rows leave it out.

J,size,D,V,DNA,CDR3
TRBJ1-4,NA,NA,TRBV2,TGTGCCAGCAGACCACCGGGGGAACTGTTTTTT,CASRPPGELFF
TRBJ2-1,NA,NA,TRBV2,TGTGCCAGCAAACAGTACAATGAGCAGTTCTTC,CASKQYNEQFF
TRBJ2-3,NA,NA,TRBV6-5,TGTGCCAGCGGTCGCCGGACGCAGTATTTT,CASGRRTQYF
TRBJ1-1,NA,NA,TRBV3-1/TRBV3-2,TGTGCCAGCAGCCAACAAGCGAACACTGAAGCTTTCTTT,CASSQQANTEAFF
TRBJ2-7,NA,TRBD1,TRBV11-3,TGTGCCAGCAGCTTAGATGGGACAGCCTCCTACGAGCAGTACTTC,CASSLDGTASYEQYF
TRBJ1-1,NA,NA,TRBV19,TGTGCCAGTAGTAGCTCAGGGAACACTGAAGCTTTCTTT,CASSSSGNTEAFF
TRBJ2-7,NA,TRBD1,TRBV7-9,TGTGCCAGCACGCAGGGGGCTCAATACGAGCAGTACTTC,CASTQGAQYEQYF
TRBJ1-1,NA,TRBD1,TRBV19,TGTGCCAGTAGTATCTTAATCAGGGGGATTGGCACTGAAGCTTTCTTT,CASSILIRGIGTEAFF
TRBJ2-7,NA,NA,TRBV10-2,TGCGCCAGCAATGAAGACAGGCGTTCCTACGAGCAGTACTTC,CASNEDRRSYEQYF
TRBJ2-2,NA,TRBD2,TRBV4-1,TGCGCCAGCAGCCAAGTCCCGCTAGCGGGGGACAACACCGGGGAGCTGTTTTTT,CASSQVPLAGDNTGELFF
TRBJ2-2,NA,NA,TRBV10-3,TGTGCCACCTTGGCTCCGAACACCGGGGAGCTGTTTTTT,CATLAPNTGELFF
TRBJ1-6,few,TRBD1,TRBV5-8,TGTGCCAGCAGCTTTTGGGGGGCAGGGGGGAATAATTCACCCCTCCACTTT,CASSFWGAGGNNSPLHF
TRBJ2-7,NA,NA,TRBV3-1/TRBV3-2,TGTGCCAGCAGCCCCGGGACACCCGAGCAGTACTTC,CASSPGTPEQYF
TRBJ2-1,NA,TRBD2,TRBV6-5,TGTGCCAGCAGTTACTCGGCGGGGGGGCCCGTAGGTGAGCAGTTCTTC,CASSYSAGGPVGEQFF
TRBJ1-2,once,TRBD1,TRBV14,TGTGCCAGCAGGAAGACAGGGAAGGACGGCTACACCTTC,CASRKTGKDGYTF
TRBJ1-2,NA,NA,TRBV6-5,TGTGCCAGCAGTCCCCCAGGACTCTATGGCTACACCTTC,CASSPPGLYGYTF
TRBJ2-7,NA,TRBD1,TRBV29-1,TGCAGCGTTGACCAGACAGGGGGGAACGAGCAGTACTTC,CSVDQTGGNEQYF
TRBJ1-1,NA,NA,TRBV20-1,TGCAGTGCTAGTTCAGGGAACACTGAAGCTTTCTTT,CSASSGNTEAFF
TRBJ2-1,NA,TRBD1,TRBV5-1,TGCGCCAGCACCTGGGTTACAGGGGCGGAGCAGTTCTTC,CASTWVTGAEQFF
TRBJ2-1,NA,NA,TRBV18,TGTGCCAGCTCACCATTTAGCGGCTCAGGGCAGTTCTTC,CASSPFSGSGQFF
TRBJ1-1,once,NA,TRBV2,TGTGCCAGCCTCCGGAACGAACAGGGATACACTGAAGCTTTCTTT,CASLRNEQGYTEAFF
TRBJ1-2,NA,NA,TRBV24-1,TGTGCCACCAGTGATGGCCAGGGAGGCGATGGCTACACCTTC,CATSDGQGGDGYTF
TRBJ2-7,once,NA,TRBV3-1/TRBV3-2,TGTGCCAGCAGCCAAGTTGCACTGCACTCCTACGAGCAGTACTTC,CASSQVALHSYEQYF
TRBJ1-1,NA,TRBD1,TRBV2,TGTGCCAGCAGCACAGGGGTTCAGGCTGAAGCTTTCTTT,CASSTGVQAEAFF
TRBJ2-1,once,TRBD1,TRBV4-3,TGCGCCAGCAGTCGCCTATCAGGGGGCGACTACAATGAGCAGTTCTTC,CASSRLSGGDYNEQFF
TRBJ1-4,NA,NA,TRBV27,TGTGCCAGCAGTTCGTACGGGACACCCCCAATGGAGGAAAAACTGTTTTTT,CASSSYGTPPMEEKLFF
TRBJ2-7,NA,NA,TRBV11-2,TGTGCCAGCAGCCCCACCGGGTACGAGCAGTACTTC,CASSPTGYEQYF
TRBJ1-4,NA,NA,TRBV5-4,TGTGCCAGCAGCTTGTACAGGGCGGGTGAAAAACTGTTTTTT,CASSLYRAGEKLFF
TRBJ1-5,NA,NA,TRBV19,TGTGCCAGTAGTATAGTTAGTGAGCAGCCCCAGCATTTT,CASSIVSEQPQHF
TRBJ2-1,NA,TRBD2,TRBV11-3,TGTGCCAGCAGCTTAGAGGCTAGCGGCTACAATGAGCAGTTCTTC,CASSLEASGYNEQFF
TRBJ2-2,once,TRBD2,TRBV14,TGTGCCAGCAGCCCTCTAGCGGGGGGTCCCACCGGGGAGCTGTTTTTT,CASSPLAGGPTGELFF
TRBJ1-2,NA,NA,TRBV7-6,TGTGCCAGCAGCCGTAGCTCGGGTACGAGTGGCTACACCTTC,CASSRSSGTSGYTF
TRBJ1-3,few,NA,TRBV6-2/TRBV6-3,TGTGCCAGCAGTTACGACAGGCTCTCCGGACACACCATATATTTT,CASSYDRLSGHTIYF
TRBJ1-6,NA,NA,TRBV11-2,TGTGCCAGCAGCTTAGATAGTGGCAGGACACGGAATTCACCCCTCCACTTT,CASSLDSGRTRNSPLHF
TRBJ1-5,NA,NA,TRBV10-3,TGTGCCATCAGAGAGTTTGGCGGGGGCCAGCCCCAGCATTTT,CAIREFGGGQPQHF
TRBJ1-5,NA,NA,TRBV6-5,TGTGCCAGCAGTATGGGACTGTATAGCAATCAGCCCCAGCATTTT,CASSMGLYSNQPQHF
TRBJ2-2,few,NA,TRBV24-1,TGTGCCACCAGTGATTCGAACAGAGACACCGGGGAGCTGTTTTTT,CATSDSNRDTGELFF
TRBJ2-7,few,TRBD2,TRBV11-3,TGTGCCAGCAGCCCCCCGGCGTGGGCGGGGGTACTCGAGCAGTACTTC,CASSPPAWAGVLEQYF
TRBJ1-2,NA,NA,TRBV5-6,TGTGCCAGCAGCTTGTCTCAGGGGCCACTCTATGGCTACACCTTC,CASSLSQGPLYGYTF
TRBJ1-5,NA,NA,TRBV14,TGTGCCAGCAGCCAGAGAGCTCAGCCCCAGCATTTT,CASSQRAQPQHF
TRBJ1-1,NA,NA,TRBV7-6,TGTGCCAGCAGCCCGGTACCGGGCACTGAAGCTTTCTTT,CASSPVPGTEAFF
TRBJ2-5,NA,NA,TRBV2,TGTGCCAGCAGTCGCAGTCAAGAGACCCAGTACTTC,CASSRSQETQYF
TRBJ1-2,NA,TRBD1,TRBV15,TGTGCCACCAGCAGAGGACAGGGTCGTTGGTCTGGCTACACCTTC,CATSRGQGRWSGYTF
TRBJ1-5,NA,NA,TRBV30,TGTGCCTGGAGGGAACAGCCGCAACAGCCCCAGCATTTT,CAWREQPQQPQHF
TRBJ2-1,NA,TRBD2,TRBV19,TGTGCCAGTAGCCCTAGCGGGGGCGGGTCAGGACAGTTCTTC,CASSPSGGGSGQFF
TRBJ1-4,NA,TRBD1,TRBV19,TGTGCCAGTAGTCGACAGGGTAATGAAAAACTGTTTTTT,CASSRQGNEKLFF
TRBJ2-5,NA,TRBD2,TRBV5-1,TGCGCCAGCAGCGCGGGGACTATGGGCCGCGGGGGATACCAAGAGACCCAGTACTTC,CASSAGTMGRGGYQETQYF
TRBJ2-7,NA,NA,TRBV7-2,TGTGCCAGCAGCTTAGCGCGAGGGGGTGAGATAAATTACGAGCAGTACTTC,CASSLARGGEINYEQYF
TRBJ2-7,NA,NA,TRBV2,TGTGCCAACAAACCGGACTCTACCTACGAGCAGTACTTC,CANKPDSTYEQYF
TRBJ2-2,NA,TRBD2,TRBV3-1/TRBV3-2,TGTGCCAGCAGCCAAGTGACTAGCGGGGGCTCTATCGCCGGGGAGCTGTTTTTT,CASSQVTSGGSIAGELFF
TRBJ1-2,NA,TRBD1,TRBV16,TGTGCCAGCAGCCAATTCGGGACAGGGGAGTACGGCTACACCTTC,CASSQFGTGEYGYTF